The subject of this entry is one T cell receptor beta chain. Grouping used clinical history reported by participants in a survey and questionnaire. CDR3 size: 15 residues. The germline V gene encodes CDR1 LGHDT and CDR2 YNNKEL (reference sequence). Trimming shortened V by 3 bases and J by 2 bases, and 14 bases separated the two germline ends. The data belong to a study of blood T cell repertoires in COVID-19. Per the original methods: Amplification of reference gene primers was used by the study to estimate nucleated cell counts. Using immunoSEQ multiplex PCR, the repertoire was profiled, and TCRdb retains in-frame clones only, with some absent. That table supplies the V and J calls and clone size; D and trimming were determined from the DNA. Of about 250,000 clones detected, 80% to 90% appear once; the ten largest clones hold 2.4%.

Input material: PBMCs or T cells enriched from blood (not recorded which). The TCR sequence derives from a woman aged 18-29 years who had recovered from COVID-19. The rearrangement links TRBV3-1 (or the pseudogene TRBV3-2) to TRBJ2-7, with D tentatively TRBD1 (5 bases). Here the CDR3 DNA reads TGTGCCAGCAGCCAGTGGCAGACAGCCCCCTACGAGCAGTACTTC. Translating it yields CASSQWQTAPYEQYF.